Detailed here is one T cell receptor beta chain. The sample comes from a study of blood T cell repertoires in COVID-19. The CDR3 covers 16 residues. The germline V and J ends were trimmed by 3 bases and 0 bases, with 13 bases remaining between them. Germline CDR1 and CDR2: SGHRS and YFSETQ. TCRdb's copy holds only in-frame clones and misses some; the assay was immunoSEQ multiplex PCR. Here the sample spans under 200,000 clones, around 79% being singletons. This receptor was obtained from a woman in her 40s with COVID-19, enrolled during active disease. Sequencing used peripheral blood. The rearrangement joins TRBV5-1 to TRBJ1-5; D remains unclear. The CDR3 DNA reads TGCGCCAGCAGCTGCGCCATGACAAATAGCAATCAGCCCCAGCATTTT. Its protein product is CASSCAMTNSNQPQHF.